Listed here are 13 T cell receptor beta chains from one sample, sequenced in a study of T cell repertoires in cytomegalovirus infection. A single record per CDR3 protein comes from TCRdb applying MiXCR to the reads. The sample records 740,000 or so distinct CDR3 sequences, 35% being singletons. The sample consisted of PBMCs. These TCRs come from a human donor in good health (CMV status not recorded). Some clones in this sample may be carry-over from other donors' samples.

This clonotype was seen more than once but under ten times. The rearrangement uses TRBV7-9 and TRBJ2-2; 13 nucleotides line up with TRBD2. CDR3 length: 20 residues. The germline CDR1 and CDR2 sequences are SEHNR and FQNEAQ (reference sequence). V lost 4 bases and J lost 5; bases outside the gene matches: 16. The CDR3 region has the DNA TGTGCCAGCAGCTCAGTGCGGACTAGCGGGAGTGTGATTTGGACCGGGGAGCTGTTTTTT. Protein product: CASSSVRTSGSVIWTGELFF. The full variable domain, rest sourced from reference TRBV7-9 and TRBJ2-2, is DTGVSQNPRHKITKRGQNVTFRCDPISEHNRLYWYRQTLGQGPEFLTYFQNEAQLEKSRLLSDRFSAERPKGSFSTLEIQRTEQGDSAMYLCASSSVRTSGSVIWTGELFFGEGSRLTVL.

This clonotype was counted between two and nine times. The chain carries TRBV7-2 and TRBJ1-3; a weak D match, TRBD1 (5 bases). Trimming stripped 1 base from V and 0 bases from J, with 10 bases between. CDR1 SGHTA and CDR2 FQGNSA come from the germline V gene. This CDR3 spans 16 amino acids. The CDR3 reads CASSLEFGGSGNTIYF. The CDR3 DNA is TGTGCCAGCAGCTTAGAATTTGGGGGCTCTGGAAACACCATATATTTT.

The chain couples TRBV19 to TRBJ2-3; 10 nucleotides align to TRBD2. The CDR3 contains 14 residues. Unmatched junction bases numbered 7, after V lost 9 bases and J lost 4 bases. CDR1 and CDR2 (germline): LNHDA, SQIVND (reference sequence). CDR3 sequence (DNA): TGTGCCAGCAGAGCGGGAGGGCTCCCAGATACGCAGTATTTT. This encodes CASRAGGLPDTQYF. The full variable domain, rest sourced from reference TRBV19 and TRBJ2-3, is DGGITQSPKYLFRKEGQNVTLSCEQNLNHDAMYWYRQDPGQGLRLIYYSQIVNDFQKGDIAEGYSVSREKKESFPLTVTSAQKNPTAFYLCASRAGGLPDTQYFGPGTRLTVL.

V gene TRBV5-1 combines with J gene TRBJ2-3; tentatively, D is TRBD2 (5 bases). The CDR3 consists of 14 residues. The V end was cut by 3 bases, the J end by 3 bases, with 11 bases between. Germline-derived CDR1 and CDR2 are SGHRS and YFSETQ. This CDR3 reads CASSSGAATDTQYF. The CDR3 nucleotides read TGCGCCAGCAGCTCAGGAGCGGCGACAGATACGCAGTATTTT. The full variable domain, its missing parts supplied by reference TRBV5-1 and TRBJ2-3, is KAGVTQTPRYLIKTRGQQVTLSCSPISGHRSVSWYQQTPGQGLQFLFEYFSETQRNKGNFPGRFSGRQFSNSRSEMNVSTLELGDSALYLCASSSGAATDTQYFGPGTRLTVL.

The chain couples TRBV5-1 to TRBJ1-1; TRBD1 is a possible D gene (5 bases). This CDR3 has 15 residues. Germline values: CDR1 SGHRS, CDR2 YFSETQ. Trimming took 1 base from V and 5 from J, leaving 15 bases between them. The CDR3 sequence is CASSLTQGFGTEAFF. As DNA, the CDR3 is TGCGCCAGCAGCTTGACCCAGGGCTTCGGGACTGAAGCTTTCTTT.

This clonotype was detected many times. This rearrangement joins TRBV28 to TRBJ2-5; the match to TRBD2 covers 7 bases. Germline trimming cut 1 base from V and 5 bases from J; bases unmatched to any gene: 19. CDR1 and CDR2 from the germline V gene are MDHEN and SYDVKM. CDR3 size: 19 residues. The CDR3 DNA follows: TGTGCCAGCAGTTTATTGGGGCAGGGAGGGGTGCTTGGAAGGGAGACCCAGTACTTC. Translation: CASSLLGQGGVLGRETQYF.

This clonotype was seen more than once but under ten times. The CDR3 bases are TGCGCCAGCAGTGAGCTTGGGGGACCCCAGCATTTT. This codes for CASSELGGPQHF. V is TRBV10-1 and J is TRBJ1-5, with D possibly being TRBD1 (5 bases). CDR1 WNHNN and CDR2 SYGVQD come from the germline V gene (reference sequence). The CDR3 totals 12 residues. The ends were cut back, 2 bases at V and 10 bases at J, with 9 bases in the middle.

The chain is built from TRBV20-1 and TRBJ2-5, with D possibly matching TRBD2 (6 bases). Germline assignment: CDR1 DFQATT and CDR2 SNEGSKA (reference sequence). V lost 6 bases, J lost 5 bases, and 19 bases lay in between. This CDR3 has 14 residues. This CDR3 reads CSAPLAGRAETQYF. CDR3 DNA: TGCAGTGCCCCCCTGGCGGGACGGGCGGAGACCCAGTACTTC.

The chain couples TRBV7-9 to TRBJ1-5; 7 bases fit TRBD1. Germline assignment: CDR1 SEHNR and CDR2 FQNEAQ (reference sequence). J lost 0 bases, V lost 1 base, and 9 bases had no gene match. The CDR3 contains 18 residues. The CDR3, as DNA: TGTGCCAGCAGCTTAGAGGACGTAGGGGGCCATAGCAATCAGCCCCAGCATTTT. This codes for CASSLEDVGGHSNQPQHF. The whole variable domain, remainder taken from reference TRBV7-9 and TRBJ1-5, is DTGVSQNPRHKITKRGQNVTFRCDPISEHNRLYWYRQTLGQGPEFLTYFQNEAQLEKSRLLSDRFSAERPKGSFSTLEIQRTEQGDSAMYLCASSLEDVGGHSNQPQHFGDGTRLSIL.

This chain uses TRBV28 with TRBJ2-7; D perhaps matches TRBD2 (6 bases). V was pared by 3 bases and J by 2 bases, with 14 bases between. Per germline, CDR1 MDHEN and CDR2 SYDVKM. The CDR3 runs to 15 residues. The CDR3 spells CASSLPGTSAYEQYF. CDR3 nucleotides: TGTGCCAGCAGTTTGCCCGGGACTTCTGCCTACGAGCAGTACTTC.

This rearrangement joins TRBV7-6 to TRBJ2-1; 10 bases are shared with TRBD2. Germline V gene data show CDR1 as SGHVS and CDR2 as FNYEAQ. The CDR3 length is 16 residues. V shed 4 bases and J 5 bases; nucleotides not matched to a gene: 8. Here the CDR3 reads CASSWIAGGIDNEQFF. The CDR3 DNA sequence: TGTGCCAGCAGCTGGATAGCGGGAGGAATAGACAATGAGCAGTTCTTC.

The rearrangement uses TRBV6-1 and TRBJ2-1, with 8 bases fitting TRBD1. The J segment lost 9 bases and the V segment lost 5 bases, leaving 12 bases of the junction unmatched. This CDR3 region has 15 residues. Germline loops: CDR1 MNHNS, CDR2 SASEGT. The CDR3 DNA follows: TGTGCCAGCAGTTTTCCGGACAGGGACGGATCTGAGCAGTTCTTC. Its translation: CASSFPDRDGSEQFF.

This clonotype was recorded at least ten times. The genes are TRBV5-4 and TRBJ2-2; TRBD1 matches at 7 bases. The CDR3 is 17 residues long. J gave up 0 bases and V 0 bases, and 5 bases lay outside the gene matches. Germline CDR1 and CDR2: SGHNT and YYREEE (reference sequence). CDR3 region: CASSLDGTETNTGELFF. As DNA, the CDR3 is TGTGCCAGCAGCTTGGATGGGACAGAGACGAACACCGGGGAGCTGTTTTTT.